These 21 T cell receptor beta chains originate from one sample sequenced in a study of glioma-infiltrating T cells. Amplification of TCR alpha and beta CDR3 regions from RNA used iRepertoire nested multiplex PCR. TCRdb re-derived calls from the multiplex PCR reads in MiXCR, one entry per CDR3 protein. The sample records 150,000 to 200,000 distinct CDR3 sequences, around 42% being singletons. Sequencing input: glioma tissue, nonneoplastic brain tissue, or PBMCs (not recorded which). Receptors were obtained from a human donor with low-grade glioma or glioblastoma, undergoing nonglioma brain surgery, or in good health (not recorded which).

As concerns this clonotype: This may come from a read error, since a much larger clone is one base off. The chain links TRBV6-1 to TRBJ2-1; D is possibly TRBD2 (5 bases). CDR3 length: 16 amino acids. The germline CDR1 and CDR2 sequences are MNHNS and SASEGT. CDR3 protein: CASSPFGGSSYNERFF. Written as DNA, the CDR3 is TGTGCCAGCAGTCCCTTTGGTGGGAGCTCCTACAATGAGCGGTTCTTC.

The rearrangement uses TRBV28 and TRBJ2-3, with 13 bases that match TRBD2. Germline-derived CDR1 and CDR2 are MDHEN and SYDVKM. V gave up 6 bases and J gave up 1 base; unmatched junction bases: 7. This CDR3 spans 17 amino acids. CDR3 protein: CASSIRTSGSGTDTQYF. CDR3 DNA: TGTGCCAGCAGCATCCGGACTAGCGGGAGCGGCACAGATACGCAGTATTTT.

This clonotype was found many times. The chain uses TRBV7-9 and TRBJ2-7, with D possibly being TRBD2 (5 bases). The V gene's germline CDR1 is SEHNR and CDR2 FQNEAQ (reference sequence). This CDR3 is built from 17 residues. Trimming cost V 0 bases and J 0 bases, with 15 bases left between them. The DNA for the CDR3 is TGTGCCAGCAGCTTAGCGTCTTCTAGCTATAGCTCCTACGAGCAGTACTTC. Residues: CASSLASSSYSSYEQYF.

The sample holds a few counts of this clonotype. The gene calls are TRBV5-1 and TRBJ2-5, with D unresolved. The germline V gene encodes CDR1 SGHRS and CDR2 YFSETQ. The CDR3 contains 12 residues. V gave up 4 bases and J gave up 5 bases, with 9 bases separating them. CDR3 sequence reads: CASSPGSETQYF. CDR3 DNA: TGCGCCAGCAGCCCCGGGTCCGAGACCCAGTACTTC.

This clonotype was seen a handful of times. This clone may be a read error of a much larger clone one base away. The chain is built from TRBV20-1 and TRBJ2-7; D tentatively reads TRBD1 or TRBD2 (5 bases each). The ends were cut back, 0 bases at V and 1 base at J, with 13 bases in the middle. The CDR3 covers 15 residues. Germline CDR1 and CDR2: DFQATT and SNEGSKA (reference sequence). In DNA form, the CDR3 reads TGCAGTGCTAGAGAAGGGGTGGGACCGTCCTACGAGCAGTACTTC. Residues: CSAREGVGPSYEQYF.

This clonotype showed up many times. CDR3 in DNA: TGTGCCAGCAGCAACAGCGGGATTGGCACCGGGGAGCTGTTTTTT. It specifies CASSNSGIGTGELFF. This sequence joins TRBV7-8 and TRBJ2-2, with 7 bases that match TRBD2. Germline V gene lookup returns CDR1 SGHVS and CDR2 FQNEAQ. The V segment lost 5 bases and the J segment 4 bases; nucleotides outside the gene matches: 7. This CDR3 has 15 amino acids.

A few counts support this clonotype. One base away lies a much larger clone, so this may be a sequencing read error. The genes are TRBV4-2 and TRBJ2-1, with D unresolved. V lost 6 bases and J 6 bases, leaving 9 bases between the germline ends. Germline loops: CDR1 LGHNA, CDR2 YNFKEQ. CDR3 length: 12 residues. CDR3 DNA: TGTGCCAGCAGACCAGGCCCCAATGAGCAGTTCTTC. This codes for CASRPGPNEQFF.

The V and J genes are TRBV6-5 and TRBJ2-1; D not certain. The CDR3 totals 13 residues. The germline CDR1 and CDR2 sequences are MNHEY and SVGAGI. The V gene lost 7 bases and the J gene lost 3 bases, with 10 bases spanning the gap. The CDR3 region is CASTTVVYNEQFF. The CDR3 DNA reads TGTGCCAGCACTACAGTGGTCTACAATGAGCAGTTCTTC.

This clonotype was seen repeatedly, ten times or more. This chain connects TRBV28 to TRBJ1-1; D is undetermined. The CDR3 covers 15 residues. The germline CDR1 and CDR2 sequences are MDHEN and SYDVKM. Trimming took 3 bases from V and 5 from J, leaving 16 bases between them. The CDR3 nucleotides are TGTGCCAGCAGTTTTGTTGAGGGATCGAGAACTGAAGCTTTCTTT. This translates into CASSFVEGSRTEAFF.

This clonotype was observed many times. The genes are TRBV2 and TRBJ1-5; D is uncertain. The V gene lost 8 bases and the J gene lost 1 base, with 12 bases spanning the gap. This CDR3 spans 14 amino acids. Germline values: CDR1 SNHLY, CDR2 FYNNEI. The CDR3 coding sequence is TGTGCCAGCGGGGAGAGGGTCAGCAATCAGCCCCAGCATTTT. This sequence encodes CASGERVSNQPQHF.

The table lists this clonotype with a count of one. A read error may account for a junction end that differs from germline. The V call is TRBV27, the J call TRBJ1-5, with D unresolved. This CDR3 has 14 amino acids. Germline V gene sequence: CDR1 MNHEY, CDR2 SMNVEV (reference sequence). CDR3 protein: CPSSLVGSNQPQHF. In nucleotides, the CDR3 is TGTCCCAGTAGTTTAGTAGGTAGCAATCAGCCCCAGCATTTT.

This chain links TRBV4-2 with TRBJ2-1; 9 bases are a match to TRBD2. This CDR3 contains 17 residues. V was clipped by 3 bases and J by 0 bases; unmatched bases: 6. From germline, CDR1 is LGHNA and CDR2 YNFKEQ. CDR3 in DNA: TGTGCCAGCAGCCAGACCTTAGCGGGGGTCTCCTACAATGAGCAGTTCTTC. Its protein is CASSQTLAGVSYNEQFF.

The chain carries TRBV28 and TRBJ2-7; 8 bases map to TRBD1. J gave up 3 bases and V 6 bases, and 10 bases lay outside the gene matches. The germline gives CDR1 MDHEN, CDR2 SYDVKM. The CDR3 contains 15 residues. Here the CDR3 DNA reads TGTGCCAGCAGCAAGGAGACAGGGGCGAACTACGAGCAGTACTTC. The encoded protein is CASSKETGANYEQYF.

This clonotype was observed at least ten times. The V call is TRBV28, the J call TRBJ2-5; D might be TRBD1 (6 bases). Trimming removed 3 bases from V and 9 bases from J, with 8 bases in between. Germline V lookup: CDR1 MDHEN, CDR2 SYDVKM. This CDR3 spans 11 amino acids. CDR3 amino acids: CASSFRGAQYF. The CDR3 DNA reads TGTGCCAGCAGTTTCAGGGGCGCCCAGTACTTC.

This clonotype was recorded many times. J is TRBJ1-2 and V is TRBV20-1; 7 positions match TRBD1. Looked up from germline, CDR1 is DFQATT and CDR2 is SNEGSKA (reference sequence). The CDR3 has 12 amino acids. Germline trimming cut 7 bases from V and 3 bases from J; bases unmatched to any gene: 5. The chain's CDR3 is CSVTGEDYGYTF. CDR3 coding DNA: TGCAGTGTCACAGGGGAGGACTATGGCTACACCTTC.

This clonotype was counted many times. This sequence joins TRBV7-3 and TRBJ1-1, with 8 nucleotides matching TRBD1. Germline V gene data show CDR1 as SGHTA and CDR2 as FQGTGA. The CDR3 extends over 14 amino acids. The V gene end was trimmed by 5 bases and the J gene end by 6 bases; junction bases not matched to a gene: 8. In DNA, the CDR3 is TGTGCCAGCAGCCCGGGACAGGCCAACGCTGAAGCTTTCTTT. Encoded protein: CASSPGQANAEAFF.

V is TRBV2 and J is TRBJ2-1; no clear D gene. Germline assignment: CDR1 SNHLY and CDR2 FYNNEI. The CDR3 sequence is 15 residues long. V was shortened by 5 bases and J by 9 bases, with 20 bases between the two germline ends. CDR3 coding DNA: TGTGCCAGCAGTCCTTCCGGGTCTCCTAACGGTGAGCAGTTCTTC. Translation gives CASSPSGSPNGEQFF. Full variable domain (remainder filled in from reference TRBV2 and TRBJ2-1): EPEVTQTPSHQVTQMGQEVILRCVPISNHLYFYWYRQILGQKVEFLVSFYNNEISEKSEIFDDQFSVERPDGSNFTLKIRSTKLEDSAMYFCASSPSGSPNGEQFFGPGTRLTVL.

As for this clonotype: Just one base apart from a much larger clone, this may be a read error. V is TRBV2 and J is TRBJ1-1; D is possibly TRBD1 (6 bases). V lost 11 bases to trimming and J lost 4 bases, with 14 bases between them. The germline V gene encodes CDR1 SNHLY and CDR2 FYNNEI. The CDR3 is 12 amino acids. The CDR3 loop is CAGIEGGTEAFF. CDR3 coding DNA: TGTGCCGGCATTGAAGGGGGCACTGAAGCTTTCTTT.

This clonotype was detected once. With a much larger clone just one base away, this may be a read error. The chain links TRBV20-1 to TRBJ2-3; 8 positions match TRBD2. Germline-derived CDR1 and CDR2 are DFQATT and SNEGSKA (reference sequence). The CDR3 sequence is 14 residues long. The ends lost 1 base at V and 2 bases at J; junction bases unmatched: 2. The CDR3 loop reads CSARVAGTTDTQYF. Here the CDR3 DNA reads TGCAGTGCTAGAGTAGCGGGAACCACAGATACGCAGTATTTT.

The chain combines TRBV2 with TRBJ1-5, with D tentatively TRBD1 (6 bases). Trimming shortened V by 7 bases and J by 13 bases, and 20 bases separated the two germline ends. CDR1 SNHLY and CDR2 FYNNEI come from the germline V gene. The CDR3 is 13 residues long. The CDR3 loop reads CASISTGEPSQHF. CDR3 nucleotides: TGTGCCAGCATTTCGACAGGAGAACCCTCTCAGCATTTT.

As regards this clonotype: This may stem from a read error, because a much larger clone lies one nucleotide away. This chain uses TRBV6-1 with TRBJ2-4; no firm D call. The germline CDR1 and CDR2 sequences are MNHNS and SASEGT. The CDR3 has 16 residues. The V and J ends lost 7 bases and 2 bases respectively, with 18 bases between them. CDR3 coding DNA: TGTGCCAGCACCGAATCATTCGGAACACCCAAAAACATTCAGTACTTC. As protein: CASTESFGTPKNIQYF.